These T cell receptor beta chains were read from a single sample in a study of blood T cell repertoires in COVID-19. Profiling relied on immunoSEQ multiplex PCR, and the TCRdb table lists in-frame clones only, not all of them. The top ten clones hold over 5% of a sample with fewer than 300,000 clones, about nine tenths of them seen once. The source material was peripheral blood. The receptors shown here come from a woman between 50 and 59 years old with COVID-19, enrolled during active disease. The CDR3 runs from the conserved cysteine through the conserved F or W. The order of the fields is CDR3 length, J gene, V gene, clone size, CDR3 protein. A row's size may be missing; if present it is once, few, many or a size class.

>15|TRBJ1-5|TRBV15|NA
CATSRAGTINQPQHF
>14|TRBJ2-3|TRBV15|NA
CATSSGTTLYTQYF
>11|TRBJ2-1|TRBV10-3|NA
CAISGGDEQFF
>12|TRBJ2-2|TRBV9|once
CASSQNTGELFF
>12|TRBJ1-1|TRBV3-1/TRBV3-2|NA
CASSQDFREAFF
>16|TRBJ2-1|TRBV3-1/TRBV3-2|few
CASSPWSSGGGREQFF
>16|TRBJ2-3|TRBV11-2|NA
CASSRGLAGDGDTQYF
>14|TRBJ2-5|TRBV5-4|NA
CASSPRGRQETQYF
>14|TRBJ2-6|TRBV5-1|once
CASSYGSGANVLTF
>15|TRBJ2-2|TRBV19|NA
CASSIGQGAGGELFF
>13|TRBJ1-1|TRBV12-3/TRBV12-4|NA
CASSGQGDSEAFF
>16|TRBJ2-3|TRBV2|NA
CASSSTTSGYTDTQYF